The 10 T cell receptor beta chains given below trace back to one sample, sequenced in a study of T cell repertoires in cytomegalovirus infection. Their recognized antigens are unknown. From the reads, TCRdb called clonotypes with MiXCR, one entry per CDR3 protein. Here the sample spans 450,000 to 550,000 distinct CDR3 sequences, roughly 43% being singletons. Sequencing was performed on cultured PBMCs, taken from culture after CMV antigen stimulation. All receptors come from a human donor in good health (CMV status not recorded). Some clones in this sample may be carry-over from other donors' samples.

This clonotype was recorded a few times. The rearrangement joins TRBV11-2 to TRBJ2-7; no firm D call. The CDR3 length is 14 residues. CDR1 is SGHAT and CDR2 is FQNNGV in the germline V gene. V was trimmed by 4 bases and J by 0 bases, leaving 10 bases between them. The CDR3 DNA is TGTGCCAGCAGCTGGTCTGGGTCCTCCTACGAGCAGTACTTC. Residues: CASSWSGSSYEQYF.

This clonotype was detected once. This sequence joins TRBV29-1 and TRBJ1-2; D is perhaps TRBD1 (5 bases). The V gene's germline CDR1 is SQVTM and CDR2 ANQGSEA. The CDR3 consists of 12 residues. The ends were cut back, 7 bases at V and 3 bases at J, with 12 bases in the middle. This CDR3 is CSGGHLDYGYTF. DNA of the CDR3: TGCAGCGGTGGACATCTGGACTATGGCTACACCTTC.

This clonotype was detected only once. V usage is TRBV19 and J usage is TRBJ1-2; 9 bases align to TRBD1. The germline CDR1 and CDR2 sequences are LNHDA and SQIVND (reference sequence). There are 14 residues in the CDR3. V lost 6 bases and J lost 3; bases outside the gene matches: 5. For the CDR3, the DNA is TGTGCCAGTAGCCCACAGGGGGCATACTATGGCTACACCTTC. As protein: CASSPQGAYYGYTF. Supplemented by reference TRBV19 and TRBJ1-2, the full variable domain reads DGGITQSPKYLFRKEGQNVTLSCEQNLNHDAMYWYRQDPGQGLRLIYYSQIVNDFQKGDIAEGYSVSREKKESFPLTVTSAQKNPTAFYLCASSPQGAYYGYTFGSGTRLTVV.

A few counts support this clonotype. The chain links TRBV7-2 to TRBJ2-1; 7 bases fit TRBD1. The CDR3 has 16 amino acids. Trimming cost V 5 bases and J 4 bases; bases outside gene matches: 11. Germline CDR1 and CDR2: SGHTA and FQGNSA. The CDR3 sequence is CASSAPNRGYYNEQFF. In DNA, the CDR3 is TGTGCCAGCAGCGCCCCCAACAGGGGATATTACAATGAGCAGTTCTTC.

The V and J genes are TRBV7-8 and TRBJ2-1; a possible D gene is TRBD2 (6 bases). V gave up 2 bases and J gave up 7 bases, with 12 bases separating them. Germline V lookup: CDR1 SGHVS, CDR2 FQNEAQ. The CDR3 spans 14 residues. CDR3 coding DNA: TGTGCCAGCAGCTTATCGGCGGGACTTAATGAGCAGTTCTTC. Its protein is CASSLSAGLNEQFF.

This clonotype was seen at least ten times. The V and J genes are TRBV7-2 and TRBJ2-1; 9 bases align to TRBD2. This CDR3 has 16 residues. The trim removed 5 bases at V and 4 bases at J, leaving 9 bases unmatched. CDR1 is SGHTA, CDR2 FQGNSA, per germline. The CDR3 region has the DNA TGTGCCAGCAGCCCCCGGCGACTAGCGGTTTACAATGAGCAGTTCTTC. Translation: CASSPRRLAVYNEQFF.

The gene calls are TRBV6-1 and TRBJ2-7; possibly TRBD1 for D (5 bases). The V end lost 4 bases, the J end lost 5 bases, and 12 bases lay between the germline ends. The CDR3 spans 13 residues. The germline V gene has CDR1 MNHNS and CDR2 SASEGT. This chain's CDR3 is CASSGQSTDEQYF. The CDR3 DNA sequence: TGTGCCAGCAGTGGACAGAGTACGGACGAGCAGTACTTC.

CDR3 sequence: CSALGRTDTQYF. The CDR3, as DNA: TGCAGTGCTCTCGGACGCACAGATACGCAGTATTTT. The V call is TRBV20-1, the J call TRBJ2-3; D ambiguous. The CDR3 extends over 12 amino acids. V gave up 5 bases and J gave up 1 base, with 7 bases separating them. CDR1 and CDR2 from the germline V gene are DFQATT and SNEGSKA (reference sequence).

This clonotype occurred a few times. CDR3 DNA sequence: TGTGCCAGCAGCTCGGGACAGGGGGAAGCTTTCTTT. Residues: CASSSGQGEAFF. This chain links TRBV7-9 with TRBJ1-1, with 10 bases matching TRBD1. CDR1 is SEHNR, CDR2 FQNEAQ, per germline (reference sequence). The CDR3 is made up of 12 amino acids. V gave up 4 bases and J gave up 8 bases; unmatched junction bases: 1.

The chain employs TRBV20-1 and TRBJ2-7; D is possibly TRBD1 (5 bases). V was shortened by 4 bases and J by 6 bases, with 13 bases between the two germline ends. The CDR3 consists of 12 residues. The germline CDR1 and CDR2 sequences are DFQATT and SNEGSKA (reference sequence). The CDR3 region is CSAIIQGAEQYF. CDR3 nucleotides: TGCAGTGCTATCATACAAGGGGCCGAGCAGTACTTC.